This is a list of T cell receptor beta chains from one sample in a study of response to subunit inactivated influenza vaccine. TCRdb re-called the RT-PCR reads with MiXCR, one entry per CDR3 protein. The data hold roughly 630,000 distinct CDR3 sequences, with approximately 14% observed a single time. This sample comprised PBMCs from blood, obtained less than 15 days before vaccination. These receptors were taken from a man in his fifties or sixties who received an inactivated influenza vaccine. Each CDR3 is given with its conserved first and last residue. The D gene is left open where the match is weak. Rows may omit the clone size; those that give it use once, few, many or a size class.

few	TRBJ1-2	NA	TRBV14	TGTGCCAGCAGCCAAGTGGAACCACGCGGCTACACCTTC	CASSQVEPRGYTF
NA	TRBJ2-1	NA	TRBV12-3/TRBV12-4	TGTGCCAGCAGTCCCAATTCCGGGTCCGAGCAGTTCTTC	CASSPNSGSEQFF
few	TRBJ2-1	TRBD1	TRBV2	TGTGCCAGCAGTGGACGGACAGGGGCCAATGAGCAGTTCTTC	CASSGRTGANEQFF
many	TRBJ2-7	NA	TRBV20-1	TGCAGTGCTATAGAACCGGGACTGGCCTACGAGCAGTACTTC	CSAIEPGLAYEQYF
NA	TRBJ1-1	NA	TRBV6-2/TRBV6-3	TGTGCCAGCAGTTACGGGGGCCGTACTGAAGCTTTCTTT	CASSYGGRTEAFF
few	TRBJ1-2	TRBD1	TRBV29-1	TGCAGCGTTGGACAGGGAATTAACTATGGCTACACCTTC	CSVGQGINYGYTF
NA	TRBJ2-5	TRBD2	TRBV3-1	TGTGCCAGCAGCCAAGGACTAGCGGGACTGGGGCAGACCCAGTACTTC	CASSQGLAGLGQTQYF
few	TRBJ2-3	TRBD2	TRBV7-2	TGTGCCAGCAGCTGGATAGCGGGGGGGTACACAGATACGCAGTATTTT	CASSWIAGGYTDTQYF
few	TRBJ2-7	NA	TRBV29-1	TGCAGCGTTGCGGGGGGACAGCTTAACTCCTACGAGCAGTACTTC	CSVAGGQLNSYEQYF
few	TRBJ1-1	NA	TRBV7-9	TGTGCCAGCAGCTTAGTTGGGGGCCAGGGGATGAACACTGAAGCTTTCTTT	CASSLVGGQGMNTEAFF
NA	TRBJ2-1	TRBD2	TRBV5-1	TGCGCCAGCAGCCGCGGGGGGACCTCCTACAATGAGCAGTTCTTC	CASSRGGTSYNEQFF
NA	TRBJ2-2	NA	TRBV29-1	TGCAGCGTTGAAGATTGGGCAGGGCAAGAGGGGCACCGGGAGCTGTTTTTT	CSVEDWAGQEGHRELFF
few	TRBJ2-1	NA	TRBV20-1	TGCAGTGCTAGAGGGGTGACAATCGGGATGGAGCAGTTCTTC	CSARGVTIGMEQFF
many	TRBJ1-4	NA	TRBV12-3/TRBV12-4	TGTGCCAGCAGCCCCATGATTCAGGGATTCAGTGAAAAACTGTTTTTT	CASSPMIQGFSEKLFF
NA	TRBJ2-7	NA	TRBV3-1	TGTGCCAGCAGCCACCTACCGAAGGGCAGGGTGACCTACGAGCAGTACTTC	CASSHLPKGRVTYEQYF
NA	TRBJ2-5	TRBD1	TRBV4-3	TGCGCCAGCAGCCAAGCGGACAGGCCCCAAGAGACCCAGTACTTC	CASSQADRPQETQYF
NA	TRBJ2-3	TRBD1	TRBV4-2	TGTGCCAGCAGCCAAGAATTGGGCAGGGGGCAAGATACGCAGTATTTT	CASSQELGRGQDTQYF
few	TRBJ2-1	TRBD2	TRBV24-1	TGTGCCACCAGTGGGGCAGCGGGAGGCCATCGCTCCTACAATGAGCAGTTCTTC	CATSGAAGGHRSYNEQFF
NA	TRBJ2-6	NA	TRBV5-1	TGCGCCAGCAGCTCCCGGACGACGAGCTGGGGGGCCAACGTCCTGACTTTC	CASSSRTTSWGANVLTF
few	TRBJ2-7	NA	TRBV29-1	TGCAGCGTCCGGACAGAGAGGCCTTACGAGCAGTACTTC	CSVRTERPYEQYF
NA	TRBJ2-3	TRBD2	TRBV6-1	TGTGCCAGCAGTGTTAGCGGGTACACCGACACAGATACGCAGTATTTT	CASSVSGYTDTDTQYF
NA	TRBJ2-3	TRBD2	TRBV20-1	TGCAGTGCTAGAGAGACCTGGACTAGTATAGATACGCAGTATTTT	CSARETWTSIDTQYF
few	TRBJ2-5	TRBD2	TRBV28	TGTGCCAGCACCCCCAGCGGGAGAAAAGAGACCCAGTACTTC	CASTPSGRKETQYF
NA	TRBJ2-5	NA	TRBV5-1	TGCGCCAGCAGCTATTCCGGGAGTGGCGAGACCCAGTACTTC	CASSYSGSGETQYF
NA	TRBJ1-1	NA	TRBV7-9	TGTGCCAGCAGCTGGAGCGCGAACACTGAAGCTTTCTTT	CASSWSANTEAFF